The next 17 T cell receptor beta chains were all read from a single sample in a study of cytomegalovirus exposure and HLA in healthy donors. The PCR ran on 60 Vbeta and 13 Jbeta primers. Generated by immunoSEQ multiplex PCR, the TCRdb table keeps only in-frame clones and is missing some. This table holds about 160,000 clones, about 85% found once. Sequenced input: PBMCs. The receptors shown here come from a man between 18 and 35 years old in good health and CMV-seropositive.

This chain joins TRBV7-9 and TRBJ2-7; D unresolved. Trimming cost V 4 bases and J 3 bases, with 13 bases left between them. Per germline, CDR1 SEHNR and CDR2 FQNEAQ (reference sequence). CDR3 size: 14 residues. The CDR3 here is CASSSPAQFYEQYF. The CDR3 DNA reads TGTGCCAGCAGCTCCCCGGCACAGTTCTACGAGCAGTACTTC.

This clone was recorded only once. The chain recombines TRBV9 with TRBJ2-1; the match to TRBD2 covers 10 bases. The germline V gene encodes CDR1 SGDLS and CDR2 YYNGEE. CDR3 length: 15 residues. Trimming at V came to 3 bases and at J to 4 bases, leaving 4 bases not matched to a gene. DNA for the CDR3: TGTGCCAGCAGCGAAACTAGCGGGGCTTACAATGAGCAGTTCTTC. Its protein is CASSETSGAYNEQFF.

The genes are TRBV11-2 and TRBJ1-2; D not certain. The CDR3 runs 13 residues. Trimming shortened V by 0 bases and J by 7 bases, and 9 bases separated the two germline ends. The germline gives CDR1 SGHAT, CDR2 FQNNGV. CDR3 DNA: TGTGCCAGCAGCTTAGAGGTTAGAGGTGGCTACACCTTC. It is translated as CASSLEVRGGYTF.

The J gene is TRBJ2-5, the V gene TRBV5-4; 12 bases are shared with TRBD1. The CDR3 extends over 16 amino acids. V gave up 0 bases and J gave up 5 bases; unmatched junction bases: 5. The germline gives CDR1 SGHNT, CDR2 YYREEE (reference sequence). The CDR3 here is CASSLGGTGGRETQYF. CDR3 nucleotides: TGTGCCAGCAGCTTGGGGGGGACAGGGGGCAGGGAGACCCAGTACTTC.

This clone was detected a few times. This chain joins TRBV9 and TRBJ2-1; 8 nucleotides line up with TRBD2. Germline CDR1 and CDR2: SGDLS and YYNGEE. The ends lost 0 bases at V and 8 bases at J; junction bases unmatched: 4. The length of the CDR3 is 14 residues. The CDR3 loop is CASSVAGGRYEQFF. The CDR3, as DNA: TGTGCCAGCAGCGTAGCGGGGGGGCGGTATGAGCAGTTCTTC.

The J gene is TRBJ2-3, the V gene TRBV6-1; 9 bases are shared with TRBD1. Germline V CDR1 and CDR2: MNHNS, SASEGT. Trimming cost V 7 bases and J 1 base; bases outside gene matches: 6. The CDR3 consists of 15 residues. For the CDR3, the DNA is TGTGCCAGCATGACAGGGGGGTTAGGCACAGATACGCAGTATTTT. It encodes CASMTGGLGTDTQYF.

On this clone: One junction end does not reproduce the germline sequence, and a read error may be involved. The rearrangement joins TRBV7-7 to TRBJ1-2; D gene ambiguous. The CDR3 consists of 12 residues. Germline CDR1 reads SSHAT; CDR2 reads FNYEAQ (reference sequence). CDR3 region: CASSLVNRSYTF. In DNA, the CDR3 is TGTGCTAGCAGCTTAGTTAACAGAAGCTACACCTTC.

V is TRBV7-3 and J is TRBJ2-7; possibly TRBD2 for D (6 bases). CDR1 is SGHTA and CDR2 is FQGTGA in the germline V gene. V lost 5 bases, J lost 2 bases, and 16 bases lay in between. This CDR3 comprises 15 residues. CDR3 in DNA: TGTGCCAGCAGCCCCGGGGGTTCCTCTACCTACGAGCAGTACTTC. It yields the protein CASSPGGSSTYEQYF. The full variable domain, its missing parts supplied by reference TRBV7-3 and TRBJ2-7, is GAGVSQTPSNKVTEKGKYVELRCDPISGHTALYWYRQSLGQGPEFLIYFQGTGAADDSGLPNDRFFAVRPEGSVSTLKIQRTERGDSAVYLCASSPGGSSTYEQYFGPGTRLTVT.

The chain uses TRBV9 and TRBJ1-1; possibly TRBD1 for D (6 bases). Looked up from germline, CDR1 is SGDLS and CDR2 is YYNGEE. Between the trimmed V and J ends, which lost 5 bases and 3 bases, there was a span of 11 bases. The CDR3 contains 13 residues. CDR3 residues: CASSQGGDTEAFF. CDR3 DNA sequence: TGTGCCAGCAGTCAAGGGGGGGACACTGAAGCTTTCTTT. The full variable domain, rest sourced from reference TRBV9 and TRBJ1-1, is DSGVTQTPKHLITATGQRVTLRCSPRSGDLSVYWYQQSLDQGLQFLIQYYNGEERAKGNILERFSAQQFPDLHSELNLSSLELGDSALYFCASSQGGDTEAFFGQGTRLTVV.

Concerning this clone itself: One end of the junction does not line up with germline, which may come from a read error. The J gene is TRBJ2-5, the V gene TRBV14; tentatively, D is TRBD2 (6 bases). The J call may be incorrect, as the DNA end agrees better with TRBJ2-7. The germline CDR1 and CDR2 sequences are SGHDN and FVKESK. CDR3 length: 14 amino acids. The CDR3 nucleotides read TGTGCCAGCAGACAAGTGGGGGGTAGTGGCGAGCAGTACTTC. This sequence encodes CASRQVGGSGEQYF.

The chain joins TRBV7-2 to TRBJ2-1; tentatively, D is TRBD1 (6 bases). The V end was cut by 1 base, the J end by 9 bases, with 16 bases between. The CDR3 runs to 15 residues. Germline V gene lookup returns CDR1 SGHTA and CDR2 FQGNSA. In DNA, the CDR3 is TGTGCCAGCAGCTTAGTAGGGCAGGGGTGGGGTGAGCAGTTCTTC. Translated: CASSLVGQGWGEQFF.

The genes are TRBV6-1 and TRBJ2-1; 9 nucleotides line up with TRBD2. The CDR3 spans 17 residues. The V and J ends lost 0 bases and 7 bases, in that order; junction bases with no gene match: 10. Per the germline V gene, CDR1 is MNHNS and CDR2 is SASEGT. DNA for the CDR3: TGTGCCAGCAGTGAAGCGCTTCAGCGGGGGGTAAGAAATGAGCAGTTCTTC. Its protein product is CASSEALQRGVRNEQFF.

This clone has only a few counts. The J gene is TRBJ1-6, the V gene TRBV19; the D gene is possibly TRBD1 (5 bases). Germline-derived CDR1 and CDR2 are LNHDA and SQIVND (reference sequence). This CDR3 has 15 residues. V lost 3 bases, J lost 9 bases, and 15 bases lay in between. The CDR3, as DNA: TGTGCCAGTAGTATTAAGTGGCAGGGTGGTTCACCCCTCCACTTT. Residues: CASSIKWQGGSPLHF.

CDR3 amino acids: CASTWGGVTDTQYF. The CDR3 coding sequence is TGTGCCAGCACCTGGGGGGGCGTTACAGATACGCAGTATTTT. J is TRBJ2-3 and V is TRBV27; weak D call: TRBD2 (7 bases). Trimming took off 7 bases at V and 3 bases at J, with 14 bases between the two ends. The CDR3 is 14 amino acids. Per the germline V gene, CDR1 is MNHEY and CDR2 is SMNVEV (reference sequence).

The chain links TRBV6-5 to TRBJ2-7; 9 bases line up with TRBD1. The CDR3 sequence is 13 residues long. V shed 4 bases, J shed 7 bases, and the junction held 5 bases outside the gene matches. From germline, CDR1 is MNHEY and CDR2 SVGAGI. The DNA for the CDR3 is TGTGCCAGCAGTTTATCGGGACAGGGAGAGCAGTACTTC. Its translation is CASSLSGQGEQYF.

The chain combines TRBV9 with TRBJ2-3, with TRBD2 matching over 9 bases. After removal of 4 bases from V and 2 bases from J, the junction contained 8 bases not matched to a gene. In germline, CDR1 is SGDLS, CDR2 YYNGEE. This CDR3 region has 16 residues. For the CDR3, the DNA is TGTGCCAGCAGCACCTCAGCGGGGGGAGACACAGATACGCAGTATTTT. Its translation: CASSTSAGGDTDTQYF.

The chain employs TRBV20-1 and TRBJ2-5, with unresolved D. In germline, CDR1 is DFQATT, CDR2 SNEGSKA (reference sequence). The CDR3 extends over 11 amino acids. Trimming took 3 bases from V and 4 from J, leaving 6 bases between them. The CDR3 DNA is TGCAGTGCTAGCCCCATAGAGACCCAGTACTTC. Amino acids: CSASPIETQYF.